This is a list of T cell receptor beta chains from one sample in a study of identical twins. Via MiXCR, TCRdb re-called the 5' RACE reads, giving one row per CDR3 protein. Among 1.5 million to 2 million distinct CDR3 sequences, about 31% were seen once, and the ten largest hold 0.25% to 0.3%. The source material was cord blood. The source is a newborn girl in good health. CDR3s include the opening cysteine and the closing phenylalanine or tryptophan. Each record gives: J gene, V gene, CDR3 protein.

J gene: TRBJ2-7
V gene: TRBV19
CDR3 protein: CASSGPGQGAEQYF

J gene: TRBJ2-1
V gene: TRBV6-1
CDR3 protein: CASSAGPSYDEQFF

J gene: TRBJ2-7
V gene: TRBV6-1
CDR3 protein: CASSATGDSYEQYF

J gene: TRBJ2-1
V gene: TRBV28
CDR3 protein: CASTTSGVSSREQFF

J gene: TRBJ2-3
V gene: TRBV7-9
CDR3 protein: CASSLTITRDSRTDTQYF

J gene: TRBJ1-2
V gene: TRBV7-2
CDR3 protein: CASSLALGVNYGYTF

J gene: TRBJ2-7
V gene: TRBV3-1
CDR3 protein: CASSRGLAGSPYNEQYF

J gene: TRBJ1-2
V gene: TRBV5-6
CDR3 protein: CASGLVVGYGYTF

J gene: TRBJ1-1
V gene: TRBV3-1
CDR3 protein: CASSQAFEAFF

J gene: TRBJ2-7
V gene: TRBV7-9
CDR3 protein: CASSWTGNEQYF

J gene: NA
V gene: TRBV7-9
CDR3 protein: CASEGTGGTAEQYF

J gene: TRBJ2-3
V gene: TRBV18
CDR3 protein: CASSPPNSGGTDTQYF

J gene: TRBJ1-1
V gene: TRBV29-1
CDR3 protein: CSVTPGPWNTEAFF

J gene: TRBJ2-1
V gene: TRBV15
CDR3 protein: CATSSRDTTSYNEQFF

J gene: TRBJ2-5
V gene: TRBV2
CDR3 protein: CASSVSVKETQYF

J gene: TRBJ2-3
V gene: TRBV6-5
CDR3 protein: CASSFAPSGSWGDTQYF

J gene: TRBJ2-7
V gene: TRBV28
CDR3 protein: CASSFRGSVVEQYF

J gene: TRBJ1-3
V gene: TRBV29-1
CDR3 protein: CSVVGGSGNTIYF

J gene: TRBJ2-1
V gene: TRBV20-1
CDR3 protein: CSARDSGGHPYNEQFF

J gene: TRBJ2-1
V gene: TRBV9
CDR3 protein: CASSVGLTGGVYNEQFF

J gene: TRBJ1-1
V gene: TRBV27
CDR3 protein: CASSTRQGAKENTEAFF

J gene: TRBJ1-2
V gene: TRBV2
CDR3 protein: CASSEPRGGFYGYTF

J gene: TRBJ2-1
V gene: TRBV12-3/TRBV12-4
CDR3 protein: CASSLGLRGSYNEQFF

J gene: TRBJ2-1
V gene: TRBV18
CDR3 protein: CASRRMTSGTYNEQFF

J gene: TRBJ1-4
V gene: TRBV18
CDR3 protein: CASSPGTLGEKLFF

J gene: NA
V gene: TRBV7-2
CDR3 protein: CASSLAWLSGRGEQYF

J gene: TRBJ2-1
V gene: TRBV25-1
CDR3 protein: CASSPTSGSNEQFF

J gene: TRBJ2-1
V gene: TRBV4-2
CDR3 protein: CASSQEAGALYNEQFF

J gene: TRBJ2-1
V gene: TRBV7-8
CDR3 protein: CASSLAPRVDSSYNEQFF

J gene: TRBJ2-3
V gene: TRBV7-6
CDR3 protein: CASSQRARRGTDTQYF

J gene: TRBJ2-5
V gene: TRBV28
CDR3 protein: CASSFVDPRISHEQYF

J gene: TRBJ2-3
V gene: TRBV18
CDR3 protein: CASSPPTGAYLNTQYF

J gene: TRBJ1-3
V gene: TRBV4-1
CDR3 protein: CASSQLGRGDIGNTIYF

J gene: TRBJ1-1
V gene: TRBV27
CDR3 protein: CASSIHYRDSEAFF

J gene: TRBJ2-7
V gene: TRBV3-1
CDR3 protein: CASSQVGLLYEQYF